This record concerns one T cell receptor (beta chain) sequence. This specimen comes from a study of T cell responses to AZD1222 COVID-19 vaccine. Germline V CDR1 and CDR2: KGHSH, LQKENI. There are 16 residues in the CDR3. V lost 1 base to trimming and J lost 2 bases, with 12 bases between them. Data came from immunoSEQ multiplex PCR; TCRdb stores just in-frame clones and leaves some out. The sample contains about 130,000 clones, approximately 90% of which appear only once. The specimen comprised peripheral blood, sampled on day 0 of AZD1222 vaccination. V is TRBV18 and J is TRBJ1-5, with D unclear. The TCR comes from an adult in good health. CDR3 in amino acids: CASSPRGVAGNQPQHF. In DNA form, the CDR3 reads TGTGCCAGCTCACCACGCGGGGTGGCCGGCAATCAGCCCCAGCATTTT.